This TCR beta chain stems from a study of T cell repertoires in cytomegalovirus infection. Across the whole study: Researchers turned to recently identified HLA-C-restricted CMV epitopes as well as well-studied HLA-B-restricted ones. Shared public TCR beta signatures pointed to both CMV infection and a matching HLA type. General study findings and limits: Carriers of CMV and the relevant HLA type were discriminated by public TCR beta frequency. HLA-C-restricted CMV clonotypes gave the most frequent clonotype in two of eight donors.

Worth noting for this clonotype: What it binds is not known.

From the reads, TCRdb called clonotypes with MiXCR, one entry per CDR3 protein. Here the sample spans 250,000 to 400,000 distinct CDR3 sequences, 25% being singletons. The TCR originated in a human donor in good health (CMV status not recorded). Some clones in this sample may be carry-over from other donors' samples. The sequences come from cultured PBMCs, collected from culture after CMV antigen stimulation.

CDR3 nucleotides: TGCGCCAGCAGTGACAGGCTTGGCTACACCTTC. This gives the protein CASSDRLGYTF. The chain combines TRBV10-2 with TRBJ1-2; D remains unclear. This CDR3 has 11 amino acids. With 3 bases removed from V and 7 bases from J, the gap between germline ends came to 6 bases. CDR1 is WSHSY, CDR2 SAAADI, per germline.